This entry is about one T cell receptor beta chain. Its antigen is not known. The entry originates in a study of blood T cells in healthy people across ages. This CDR3 comprises 13 residues. The junction had 4 bases not matched to a gene; V was cut back by 7 bases and J by 6 bases. Germline V gene sequence: CDR1 ENHRY, CDR2 SYGVKD. Study observations and caveats: Investigators treated diversity estimates from one million T cells as underestimates.

Through a sample-barcoded 5' primer and a J-beta primer mix, a second PCR was run for roughly 7 to 12 cycles. TCRdb re-called the 5' RACE reads through MiXCR, storing one row per CDR3 protein. The sample yields around 580,000 distinct CDR3 sequences, 47% seen once. V gene TRBV10-3 combines with J gene TRBJ2-2; 8 bases line up with TRBD2. The clonotype originates from a man aged 80 or over in good health. Sequenced: blood. CDR3 amino acids: CAITGGAAGELFF. CDR3 nucleotide sequence: TGTGCCATCACCGGGGGGGCCGCCGGGGAGCTGTTTTTT.